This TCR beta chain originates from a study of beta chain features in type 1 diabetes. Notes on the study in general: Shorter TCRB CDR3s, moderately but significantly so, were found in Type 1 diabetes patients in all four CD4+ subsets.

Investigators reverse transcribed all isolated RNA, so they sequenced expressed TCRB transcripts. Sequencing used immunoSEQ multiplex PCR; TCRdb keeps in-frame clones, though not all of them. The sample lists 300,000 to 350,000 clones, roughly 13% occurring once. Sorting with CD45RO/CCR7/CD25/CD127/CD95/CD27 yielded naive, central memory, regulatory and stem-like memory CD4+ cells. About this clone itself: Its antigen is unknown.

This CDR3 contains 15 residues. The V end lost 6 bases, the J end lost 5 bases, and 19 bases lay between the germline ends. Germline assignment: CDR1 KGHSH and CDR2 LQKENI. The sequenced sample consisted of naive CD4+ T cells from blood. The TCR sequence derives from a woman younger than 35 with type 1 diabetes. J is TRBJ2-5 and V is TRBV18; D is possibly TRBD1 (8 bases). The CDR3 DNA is TGTGCCAGCTCTCGAGTGACAGGGGAGGGGGAGACCCAGTACTTC. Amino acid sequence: CASSRVTGEGETQYF.